This is a list of T cell receptor beta chains from one sample in a study of shared clonotypes between healthy human individuals. Sequencing used immunoSEQ multiplex PCR; TCRdb keeps in-frame clones, though not all of them. In the table there are over a million clones, approximately 98.5% of which are singletons. The sequencing sample was made of naive CD4+ T cells sorted from blood. Every receptor here comes from a man aged 25 to 45 in good health. CDR3s include the opening cysteine and the closing phenylalanine or tryptophan. The order of the fields is V gene, J gene, CDR3 protein.

v_gene: TRBV11-2
j_gene: TRBJ1-1
CDR3aa: CASSFRQGTEAFF

v_gene: TRBV14
j_gene: TRBJ2-1
CDR3aa: CASSQERLAGYNEQFF

v_gene: TRBV29-1
j_gene: TRBJ1-1
CDR3aa: CSVAQGLETEAFF

v_gene: TRBV5-1
j_gene: TRBJ2-2
CDR3aa: CASSLIGWSGRHRELFF

v_gene: TRBV28
j_gene: TRBJ1-2
CDR3aa: CASSSWGGGAYGYTF

v_gene: TRBV6-5
j_gene: TRBJ1-5
CDR3aa: CASSYGGGQPQHF

v_gene: TRBV5-1
j_gene: TRBJ1-4
CDR3aa: CASSMGQGDEKLFF

v_gene: TRBV5-1
j_gene: TRBJ2-3
CDR3aa: CASSLGLAGEGYTDTQYF

v_gene: TRBV27
j_gene: TRBJ2-3
CDR3aa: CASSLFPGQFTDTQYF

v_gene: TRBV4-2
j_gene: TRBJ2-1
CDR3aa: CASSQPAPGLAYNEQFF

v_gene: TRBV12-5
j_gene: TRBJ1-3
CDR3aa: CASGLGTGRNTIYF

v_gene: TRBV15
j_gene: TRBJ2-3
CDR3aa: CATSRETRADTQYF

v_gene: TRBV28
j_gene: TRBJ2-3
CDR3aa: CASSLFSDTQYF

v_gene: TRBV28
j_gene: TRBJ1-2
CDR3aa: CALMEGQGANYGYTF

v_gene: TRBV4-3
j_gene: TRBJ2-1
CDR3aa: CASSQRLAGGSYNEQFF

v_gene: TRBV5-1
j_gene: TRBJ2-3
CDR3aa: CASSLNTGSPDTQYF

v_gene: TRBV11-3
j_gene: TRBJ2-2
CDR3aa: CASSLESWGSNTGELFF

v_gene: TRBV20-1
j_gene: TRBJ1-5
CDR3aa: CSASWPQHF

v_gene: TRBV18
j_gene: TRBJ2-7
CDR3aa: CASSPAGTASREQYF

v_gene: TRBV6-5
j_gene: TRBJ2-1
CDR3aa: CASSYGGVYNEQFF

v_gene: TRBV5-4
j_gene: TRBJ2-5
CDR3aa: CASSQKRDSQETQYF

v_gene: TRBV29-1
j_gene: TRBJ1-1
CDR3aa: CSVEDLERHTEAFF

v_gene: TRBV12-2
j_gene: TRBJ1-1
CDR3aa: CASRLGDGARDTEAFF

v_gene: TRBV30
j_gene: TRBJ2-3
CDR3aa: CAWSVLAGVTDTQYF